This T cell receptor (beta chain) emerged from a study of glioma-infiltrating T cells. Study context: Samples included WHO grade II oligodendrogliomas or astrocytomas and initial-diagnosis grade IV glioblastomas.

Overall study results and limits: Only very few CDR3 sequences appeared in both tissue and blood.

The CDR3 totals 15 residues. With V trimmed by 1 base and J by 2 bases, 5 bases remained unmatched. Germline loops: CDR1 MDHEN, CDR2 SYDVKM. A word on this clonotype: What it recognizes is unknown.

Using RNA template, CDR3s of TCR alpha and beta were amplified with iRepertoire arm-PCR. One-step reverse transcription and amplification started from roughly 100-400 ng of tissue mRNA or PBMC total RNA. TCRdb itself ran the multiplex PCR reads through MiXCR, one entry per CDR3 protein. Of about 400,000 distinct CDR3 sequences in the sample, about two fifths were seen once. The sample consisted of glioma tissue, nonneoplastic brain tissue, or PBMCs (not recorded which). This chain uses TRBV28 with TRBJ2-7; TRBD2 matches at 7 bases. This receptor was obtained from a human donor with low-grade glioma or glioblastoma, undergoing nonglioma brain surgery, or in good health (not recorded which). CDR3 region: CASSLYHGGTYEQYF. Here the CDR3 DNA reads TGTGCCAGCAGTTTATATCACGGGGGGACCTACGAGCAGTACTTC.